One sample yielded the 10 T cell receptor beta chains listed below, sequenced in a study of blood T cell repertoires in COVID-19. Data came from immunoSEQ multiplex PCR; TCRdb stores just in-frame clones and leaves some out. Of 190,000 or so clones in the sample, around 82% were seen once. Sequencing input: PBMCs or T cells enriched from blood (not recorded which). Every receptor here comes from a man aged 35-49 years who had recovered from COVID-19.

The gene calls are TRBV19 and TRBJ1-2, with a tentative D call TRBD1 (5 bases). The CDR3 contains 13 residues. Germline V gene lookup returns CDR1 LNHDA and CDR2 SQIVND (reference sequence). Trimming left V 0 bases short and J 5 bases short, with 7 bases between. The CDR3 sequence is CASSIEQEYGYTF. The CDR3 bases are TGTGCCAGTAGTATAGAACAGGAGTATGGCTACACCTTC.

This clone was found once. The chain has TRBV7-3 and TRBJ2-5; D ambiguous. This CDR3 is 15 amino acids long. Trimming took 1 base from V and 3 from J, leaving 12 bases between them. Germline V gene data show CDR1 as SGHTA and CDR2 as FQGTGA. The CDR3: CASSLNPPPEETQYF. The CDR3 coding sequence is TGTGCCAGCAGCTTAAACCCCCCCCCGGAAGAGACCCAGTACTTC. The variable domain in full, with the rest retrieved from reference TRBV7-3 and TRBJ2-5, is GAGVSQTPSNKVTEKGKYVELRCDPISGHTALYWYRQSLGQGPEFLIYFQGTGAADDSGLPNDRFFAVRPEGSVSTLKIQRTERGDSAVYLCASSLNPPPEETQYFGPGTRLLVL.

The genes are TRBV9 and TRBJ1-3; D gene ambiguous. Deletions cut 3 bases from V and 7 bases from J, with 17 bases between. The CDR3 contains 15 residues. Germline CDR1 and CDR2: SGDLS and YYNGEE. In nucleotides, the CDR3 is TGTGCCAGCAGCGCTCCCGGGGAGCTCACCAACACCATATATTTT. This encodes CASSAPGELTNTIYF. The whole variable domain, filled in from reference TRBV9 and TRBJ1-3, reads DSGVTQTPKHLITATGQRVTLRCSPRSGDLSVYWYQQSLDQGLQFLIQYYNGEERAKGNILERFSAQQFPDLHSELNLSSLELGDSALYFCASSAPGELTNTIYFGEGSWLTVV.

The genes are TRBV6-2 or TRBV6-3 and TRBJ1-1, with 9 bases identical to TRBD1. Germline V gene lookup returns CDR1 MNHEY and CDR2 SVGEGT. Germline trimming cut 5 bases from V and 7 bases from J; bases unmatched to any gene: 11. The CDR3 sequence is 15 residues long. The CDR3 nucleotides read TGTGCCAGCAGTGACCCACAGGGGGCGTCTTATGAAGCTTTCTTT. This encodes CASSDPQGASYEAFF.

The rearrangement joins TRBV7-8 to TRBJ1-2; 8 nucleotides align to TRBD1. Trimming removed 1 base from V and 4 bases from J; junction bases left unmatched: 11. The CDR3 has 17 amino acids. Germline V CDR1 and CDR2: SGHVS, FQNEAQ. The CDR3 nucleotides are TGTGCCAGCAGCTTAGTTCGAACAGGGGGGGTCATCTATGGCTACACCTTC. Amino acids: CASSLVRTGGVIYGYTF.

This sequence joins TRBV3-1 (or the pseudogene TRBV3-2) and TRBJ1-5; D not certain. CDR3 size: 13 residues. The germline CDR1 and CDR2 sequences are LGHDT and YNNKEL (reference sequence). V lost 3 bases and J 2 bases, leaving 5 bases between the germline ends. Here the CDR3 reads CASSQGGNQPQHF. CDR3 sequence (DNA): TGTGCCAGCAGCCAGGGCGGCAATCAGCCCCAGCATTTT.

The chain has TRBV27 and TRBJ1-1; 7 bases are a match to TRBD1. There are 14 residues in the CDR3. The J segment lost 1 base and the V segment lost 3 bases, leaving 2 bases of the junction unmatched. Germline V gene data show CDR1 as MNHEY and CDR2 as SMNVEV (reference sequence). Written as DNA, the CDR3 is TGTGCCAGCAGTTTGCACAGGGGGAACACTGAAGCTTTCTTT. Its translation is CASSLHRGNTEAFF.

The chain couples TRBV28 to TRBJ1-2, with a possible D match to TRBD1 (5 bases). This CDR3 has 14 residues. Trimming took off 3 bases at V and 4 bases at J, with 12 bases between the two ends. Germline V gives CDR1 MDHEN, CDR2 SYDVKM. The CDR3 loop reads CASSFSGSVYGYTF. CDR3 sequence (DNA): TGTGCCAGCAGTTTTTCAGGGTCGGTCTATGGCTACACCTTC.

This clone was picked up one time. The V and J genes are TRBV10-3 and TRBJ2-1, with 11 nucleotides matching TRBD2. Unmatched junction bases numbered 5, after V lost 4 bases and J lost 0 bases. The germline gives CDR1 ENHRY, CDR2 SYGVKD. The CDR3 spans 17 residues. The CDR3 DNA reads as TGTGCCATCAGTGTTAGCGGGGGGGGAAGCTCCTACAATGAGCAGTTCTTC. Translating gives CAISVSGGGSSYNEQFF.

V and J are TRBV24-1 and TRBJ1-4; 8 bases are a match to TRBD1. The germline V gene encodes CDR1 KGHDR and CDR2 SFDVKD. The V segment lost 4 bases and the J segment 8 bases; nucleotides outside the gene matches: 8. The CDR3 runs to 15 residues. The CDR3, as DNA: TGTGCCACCAGTGACAATCCAGGGGGCAGGGAAAAACTGTTTTTT. Translating gives CATSDNPGGREKLFF.